This T cell receptor beta chain derives from a study of T cells after posttransplantation cyclophosphamide. Overall study findings and caveats: Blood and skin or GI T cell repertoires showed limited TRB overlap. Later post-transplant blood repertoires were often dominated by donor CD8+ memory clones. After PTCy, TRB diversity resembled that of CNI/methotrexate controls.

Treatment was busulfan-fludarabine conditioning, a marrow graft, and cyclophosphamide on days +3 and +4. Profiled with immunoSEQ multiplex PCR; TCRdb holds only in-frame clones, not every one. There are roughly 15,000 clones in the sample, none observed a single time. CDR1 SQVTM and CDR2 ANQGSEA come from the germline V gene. V lost 7 bases, J lost 1 base, and 7 bases stayed unmatched. The CDR3 loop spans 13 amino acids. This clone was counted ten times or more. As yet, its antigen is unknown. This specimen was PBMCs, taken about 1,200 days after allogeneic stem cell transplant with posttransplant cyclophosphamide. The gene calls are TRBV29-1 and TRBJ2-7; TRBD1 agrees at 7 bases. The clonotype was recovered from a female patient aged 40-50 years who received an allogeneic stem cell transplant from a related donor, was CMV-positive, and had no GVHD. Certain T cells may be donor cells from the graft. CDR3 coding DNA: TGCAGCGCGCAGGGACAGAGATCCTACGAGCAGTACTTC. It is translated as CSAQGQRSYEQYF.